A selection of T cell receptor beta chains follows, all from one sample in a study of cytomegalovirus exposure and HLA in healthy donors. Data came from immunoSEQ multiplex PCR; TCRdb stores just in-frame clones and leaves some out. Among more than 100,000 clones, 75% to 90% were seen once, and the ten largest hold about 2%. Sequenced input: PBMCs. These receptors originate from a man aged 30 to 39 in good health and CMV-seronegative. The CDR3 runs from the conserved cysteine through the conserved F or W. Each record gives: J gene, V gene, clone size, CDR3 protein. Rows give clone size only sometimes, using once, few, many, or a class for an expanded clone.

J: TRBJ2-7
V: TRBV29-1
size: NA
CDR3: CSVTGTLGSYEQYF

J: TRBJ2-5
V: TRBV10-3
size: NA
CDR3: CAISEGEAGQEAQYF

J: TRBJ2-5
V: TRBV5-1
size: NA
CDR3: CASNSWGQGVETQYF

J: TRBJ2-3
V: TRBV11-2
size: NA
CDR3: CASSLQRDSRTDTQYF

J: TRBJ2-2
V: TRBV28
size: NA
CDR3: CASSLGLTGELFF

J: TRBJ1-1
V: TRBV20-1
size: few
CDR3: CSARGASEAFF

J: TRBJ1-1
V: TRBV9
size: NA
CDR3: CASSPERGRRDTEAFF

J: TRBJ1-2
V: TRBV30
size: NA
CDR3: CAWSPGGYGYTF

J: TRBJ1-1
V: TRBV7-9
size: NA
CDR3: CASSSVLTEAFF

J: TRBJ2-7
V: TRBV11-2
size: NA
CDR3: CASSFGTGDYEQYF

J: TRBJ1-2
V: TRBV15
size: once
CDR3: CATSSGQGNYGYTF

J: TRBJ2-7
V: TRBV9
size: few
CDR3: CASSVGEGYEQYF

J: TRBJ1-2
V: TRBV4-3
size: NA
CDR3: CASSQVTGPLNYGYTF

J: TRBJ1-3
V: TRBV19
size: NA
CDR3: CASSLGQRVGNTIYF

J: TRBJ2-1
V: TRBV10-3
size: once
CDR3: CAISGTGGNEQFF

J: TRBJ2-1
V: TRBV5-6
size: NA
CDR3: CASSLVGARNEQFF

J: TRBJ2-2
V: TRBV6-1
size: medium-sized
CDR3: CASSEGVGTGSGELFF

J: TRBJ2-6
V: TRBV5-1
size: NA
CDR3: CASSAGTGGSGANVLTF

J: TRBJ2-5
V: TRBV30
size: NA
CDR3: CASSLQTGGETQYF

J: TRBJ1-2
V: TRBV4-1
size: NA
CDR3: CASSQERGSNYGYTF

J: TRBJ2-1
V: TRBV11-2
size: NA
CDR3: CASSLGGGYMDEQFF

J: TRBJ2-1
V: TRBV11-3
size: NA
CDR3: CASSLVTTGGWDEQFF